This T cell receptor beta chain was captured in a study of neurological immune-mediated disorders. Findings and caveats of the study: None of the CDR3 amino acid sequences of expanded clones recurred across subjects, suggesting private repertoires in all groups. HTLV-1-associated myelopathy had the most TCR clonal expansion, and multiple sclerosis had the least, less than healthy controls. The multiple sclerosis repertoire cluster was not associated with any clinical or MRI feature, with the authors stating that larger cohorts are needed.

The CDR3 is made up of 15 amino acids. V lost 4 bases and J lost 2, with 13 bases in between. 5'RACE employing 10-nucleotide random UMIs yielded the cDNA. TCRdb recomputed calls from the 5' RACE reads with MiXCR, one row per CDR3 protein. This sample has around 94,000 distinct CDR3 sequences, with 3.5% found just once. Comment on this clonotype: Its antigen is unknown.

The origin of this receptor is a woman between 18 and 30 years old with multiple sclerosis. Sequenced: PBMCs. The rearrangement links TRBV12-3 or TRBV12-4 to TRBJ2-3, with D possibly matching TRBD1 (6 bases). The CDR3 nucleotides are TGTGCCAGCAGTTCGCATACAGGGTCCACAGATACGCAGTATTTT. As protein: CASSSHTGSTDTQYF.